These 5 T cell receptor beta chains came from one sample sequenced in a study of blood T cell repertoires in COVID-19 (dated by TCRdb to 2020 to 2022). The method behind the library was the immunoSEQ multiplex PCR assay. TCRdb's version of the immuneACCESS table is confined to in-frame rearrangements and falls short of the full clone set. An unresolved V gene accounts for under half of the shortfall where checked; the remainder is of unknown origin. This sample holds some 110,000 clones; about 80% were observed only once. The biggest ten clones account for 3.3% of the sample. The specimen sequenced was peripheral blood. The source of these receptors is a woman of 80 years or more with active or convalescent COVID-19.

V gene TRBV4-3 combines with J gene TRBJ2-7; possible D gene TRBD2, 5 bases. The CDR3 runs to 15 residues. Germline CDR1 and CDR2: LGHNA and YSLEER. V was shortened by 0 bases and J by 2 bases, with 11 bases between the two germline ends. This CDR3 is CASSQDREITYEQYF. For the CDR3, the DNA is TGCGCCAGCAGCCAAGATAGGGAGATAACCTACGAGCAGTACTTC.

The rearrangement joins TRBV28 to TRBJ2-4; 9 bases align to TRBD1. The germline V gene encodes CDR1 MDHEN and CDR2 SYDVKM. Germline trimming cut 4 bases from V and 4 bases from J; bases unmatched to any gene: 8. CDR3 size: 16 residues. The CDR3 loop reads CASSSQAGTGKNIQYF. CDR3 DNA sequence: TGTGCCAGCAGTTCTCAAGCCGGGACAGGGAAAAACATTCAGTACTTC.

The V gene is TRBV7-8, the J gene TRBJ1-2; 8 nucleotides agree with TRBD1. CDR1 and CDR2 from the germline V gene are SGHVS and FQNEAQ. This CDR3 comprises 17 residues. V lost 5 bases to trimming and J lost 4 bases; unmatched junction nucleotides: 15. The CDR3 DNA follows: TGTGCCAGCAGCCCGATGGGAAGCGGACAGGGACGCTATGGCTACACCTTC. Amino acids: CASSPMGSGQGRYGYTF.

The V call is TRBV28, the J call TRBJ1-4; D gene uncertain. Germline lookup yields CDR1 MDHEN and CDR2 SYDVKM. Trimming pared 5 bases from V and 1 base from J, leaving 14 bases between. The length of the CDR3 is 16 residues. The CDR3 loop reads CASSPPLSRTNEKLFF. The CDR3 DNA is TGTGCCAGCAGTCCCCCCTTGAGTAGAACTAATGAAAAACTGTTTTTT. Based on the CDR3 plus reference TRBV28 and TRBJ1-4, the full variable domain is DVKVTQSSRYLVKRTGEKVFLECVQDMDHENMFWYRQDPGLGLRLIYFSYDVKMKEKGDIPEGYSVSREKKERFSLILESASTNQTSMYLCASSPPLSRTNEKLFFGSGTQLSVL.

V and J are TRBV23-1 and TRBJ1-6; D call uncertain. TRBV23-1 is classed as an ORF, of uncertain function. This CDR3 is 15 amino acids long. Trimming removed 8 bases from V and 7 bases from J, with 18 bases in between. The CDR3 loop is CASPGVRFRNSPLHF. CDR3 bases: TGCGCCAGCCCCGGGGTCCGGTTTCGGAATTCACCCCTCCACTTT.